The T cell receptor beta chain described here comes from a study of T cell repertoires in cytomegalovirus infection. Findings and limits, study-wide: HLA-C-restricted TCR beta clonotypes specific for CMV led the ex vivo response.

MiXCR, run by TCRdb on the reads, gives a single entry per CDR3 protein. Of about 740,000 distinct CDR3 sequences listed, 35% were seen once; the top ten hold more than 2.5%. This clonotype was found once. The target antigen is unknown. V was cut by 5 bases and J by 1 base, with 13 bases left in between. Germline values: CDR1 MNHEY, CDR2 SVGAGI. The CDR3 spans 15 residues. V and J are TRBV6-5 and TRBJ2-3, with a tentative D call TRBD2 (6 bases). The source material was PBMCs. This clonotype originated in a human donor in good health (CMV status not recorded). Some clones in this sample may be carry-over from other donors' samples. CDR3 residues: CASSALLARTDTQYF. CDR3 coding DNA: TGTGCCAGCAGTGCCCTCCTAGCGCGCACAGATACGCAGTATTTT.